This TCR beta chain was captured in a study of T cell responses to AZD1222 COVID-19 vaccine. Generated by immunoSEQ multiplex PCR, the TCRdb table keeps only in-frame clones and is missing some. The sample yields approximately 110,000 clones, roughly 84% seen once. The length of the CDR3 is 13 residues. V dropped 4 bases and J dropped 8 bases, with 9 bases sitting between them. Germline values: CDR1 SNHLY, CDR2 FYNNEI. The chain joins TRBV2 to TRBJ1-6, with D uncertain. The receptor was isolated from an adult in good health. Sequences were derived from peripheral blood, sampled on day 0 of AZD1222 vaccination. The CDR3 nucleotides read TGTGCCAGCAGTGGGGGTTTTGATTCACCCCTCCACTTT. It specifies CASSGGFDSPLHF. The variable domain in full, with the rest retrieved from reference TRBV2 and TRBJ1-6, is EPEVTQTPSHQVTQMGQEVILRCVPISNHLYFYWYRQILGQKVEFLVSFYNNEISEKSEIFDDQFSVERPDGSNFTLKIRSTKLEDSAMYFCASSGGFDSPLHFGNGTRLTVT.